The TCR beta chain described here comes from a study of blood T cell repertoires in COVID-19. Study-level information: In each case, the material was cDNA or gDNA derived from T cells, B-cell-depleted T cells, or PBMCs.

The protocol was immunoSEQ multiplex PCR, while the TCRdb copy is restricted to in-frame clones and leaves out a portion. Of about 320,000 clones listed, approximately 90% are singletons. Participants reported their clinical history, and cohort assignment relied on those reports. From germline, CDR1 is ENHRY and CDR2 SYGVKD. V shed 0 bases and J 7 bases; nucleotides not matched to a gene: 7. The CDR3 is made up of 16 amino acids. This clone was observed once. This sequence was found in a woman aged 18-29 years who had recovered from COVID-19. Sequences were obtained from PBMCs or T cells enriched from blood (not recorded which). This sequence joins TRBV10-3 and TRBJ2-1; TRBD1 matches 9 bases. CDR3 in amino acids: CAISESEGQGGNEQFF. CDR3 DNA: TGTGCCATCAGTGAGTCGGAGGGACAGGGTGGAAATGAGCAGTTCTTC.